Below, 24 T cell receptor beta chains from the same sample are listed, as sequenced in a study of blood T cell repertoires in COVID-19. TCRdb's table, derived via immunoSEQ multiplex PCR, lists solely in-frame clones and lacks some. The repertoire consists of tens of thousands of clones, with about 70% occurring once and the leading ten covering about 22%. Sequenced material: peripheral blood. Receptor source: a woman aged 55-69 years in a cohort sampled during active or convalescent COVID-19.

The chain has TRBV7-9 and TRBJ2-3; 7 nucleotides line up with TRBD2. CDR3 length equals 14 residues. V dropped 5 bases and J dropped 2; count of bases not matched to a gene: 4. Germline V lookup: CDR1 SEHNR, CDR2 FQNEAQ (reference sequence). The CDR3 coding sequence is TGTGCCAGCAGCCCTAGCGGACACACAGATACGCAGTATTTT. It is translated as CASSPSGHTDTQYF.

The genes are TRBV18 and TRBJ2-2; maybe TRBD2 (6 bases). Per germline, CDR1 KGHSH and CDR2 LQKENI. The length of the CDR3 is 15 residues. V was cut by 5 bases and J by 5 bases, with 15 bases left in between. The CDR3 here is CASSAGLILTGELFF. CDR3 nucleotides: TGTGCCAGCTCAGCGGGACTCATCTTAACCGGGGAGCTGTTTTTT.

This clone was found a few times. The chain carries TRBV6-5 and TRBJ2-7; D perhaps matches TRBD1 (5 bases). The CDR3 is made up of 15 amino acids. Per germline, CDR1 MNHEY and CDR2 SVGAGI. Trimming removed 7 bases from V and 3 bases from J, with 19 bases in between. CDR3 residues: CASMVGHHPSYEQYF. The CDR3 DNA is TGTGCCAGCATGGTAGGACACCATCCGAGCTACGAGCAGTACTTC.

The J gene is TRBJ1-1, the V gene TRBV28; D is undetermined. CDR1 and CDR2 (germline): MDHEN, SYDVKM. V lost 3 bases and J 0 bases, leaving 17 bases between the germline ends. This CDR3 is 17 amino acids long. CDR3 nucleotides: TGTGCCAGCAGTTTCGCGGGGTTCGGAAACATGAACACTGAAGCTTTCTTT. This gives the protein CASSFAGFGNMNTEAFF.

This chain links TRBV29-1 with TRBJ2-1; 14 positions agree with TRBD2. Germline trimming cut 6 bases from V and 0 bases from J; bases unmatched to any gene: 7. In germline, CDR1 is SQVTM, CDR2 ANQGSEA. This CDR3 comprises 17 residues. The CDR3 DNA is TGCAGCGTGCGACTAGCGGGGGGGTATAGCTCCTACAATGAGCAGTTCTTC. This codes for CSVRLAGGYSSYNEQFF.

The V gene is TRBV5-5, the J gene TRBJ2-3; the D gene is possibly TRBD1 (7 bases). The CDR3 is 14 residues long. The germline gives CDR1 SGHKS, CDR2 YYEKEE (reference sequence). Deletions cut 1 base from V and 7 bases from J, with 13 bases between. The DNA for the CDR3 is TGTGCCAGCAGCTTGTCCAGGGGGGTGAATACGCAGTATTTT. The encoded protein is CASSLSRGVNTQYF.

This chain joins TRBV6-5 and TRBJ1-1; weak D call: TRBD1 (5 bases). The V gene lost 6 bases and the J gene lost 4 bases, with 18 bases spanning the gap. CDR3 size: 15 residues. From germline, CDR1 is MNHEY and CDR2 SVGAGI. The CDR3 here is CASRQAKGISTEAFF. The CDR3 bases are TGTGCCAGCAGGCAGGCGAAGGGGATCTCCACTGAAGCTTTCTTT.

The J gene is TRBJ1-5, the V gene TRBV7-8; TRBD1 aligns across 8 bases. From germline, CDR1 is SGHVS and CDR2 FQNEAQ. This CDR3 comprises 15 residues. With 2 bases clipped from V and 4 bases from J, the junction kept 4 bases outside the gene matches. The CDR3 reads CASSLFDRGNQPQHF. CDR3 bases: TGTGCCAGCAGCTTATTTGACAGGGGTAATCAGCCCCAGCATTTT.

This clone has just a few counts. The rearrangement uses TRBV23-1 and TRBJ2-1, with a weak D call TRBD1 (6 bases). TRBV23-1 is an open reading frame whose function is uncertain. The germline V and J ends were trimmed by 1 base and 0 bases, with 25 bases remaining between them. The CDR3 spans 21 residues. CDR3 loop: CASSQLIRGGYRVSSYNEQFF. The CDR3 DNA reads TGCGCCAGCAGTCAATTAATAAGAGGGGGATACAGGGTAAGCTCCTACAATGAGCAGTTCTTC.

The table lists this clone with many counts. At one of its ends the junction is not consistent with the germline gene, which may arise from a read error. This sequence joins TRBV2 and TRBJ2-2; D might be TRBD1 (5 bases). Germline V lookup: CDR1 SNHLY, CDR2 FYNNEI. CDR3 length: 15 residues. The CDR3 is CASSEGRVGTGELFF. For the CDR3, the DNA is TGTGCCAGCAGCGAAGGCAGGGTGGGCACCGGGGAGCTGTTTTTT.

The CDR3 DNA reads TGCGCCAGCAGCTTCTCCGGTGTGGCGGGGGGCCAAGAGACCCAGTACTTC. It codes for CASSFSGVAGGQETQYF. This chain links TRBV5-1 with TRBJ2-5, with 8 nucleotides matching TRBD2. CDR3 size: 17 residues. Germline V gene data show CDR1 as SGHRS and CDR2 as YFSETQ. The V gene end was trimmed by 2 bases and the J gene end by 1 base; junction bases not matched to a gene: 10.

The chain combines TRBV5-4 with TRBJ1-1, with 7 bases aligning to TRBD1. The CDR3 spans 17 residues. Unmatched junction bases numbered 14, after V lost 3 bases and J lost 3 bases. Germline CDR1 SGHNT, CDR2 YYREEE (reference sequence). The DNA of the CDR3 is TGTGCCAGCAGCTCCAAGGCAGGGGGAGTCGGCGACACTGAAGCTTTCTTT. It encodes CASSSKAGGVGDTEAFF.

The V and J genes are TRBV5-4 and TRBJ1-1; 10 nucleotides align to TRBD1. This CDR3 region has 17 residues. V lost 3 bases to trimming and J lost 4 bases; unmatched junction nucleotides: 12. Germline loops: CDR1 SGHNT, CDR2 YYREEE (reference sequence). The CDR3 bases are TGTGCCAGCAGCTCCAAAACCGTGAGGACAGGGGGCACTGAAGCTTTCTTT. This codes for CASSSKTVRTGGTEAFF.

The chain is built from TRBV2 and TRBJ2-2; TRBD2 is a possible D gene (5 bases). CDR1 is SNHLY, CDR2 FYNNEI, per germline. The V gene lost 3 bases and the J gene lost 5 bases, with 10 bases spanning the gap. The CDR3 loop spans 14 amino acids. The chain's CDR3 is CASSETRGTGELFF. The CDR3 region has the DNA TGTGCCAGCAGTGAGACAAGAGGGACCGGGGAGCTGTTTTTT. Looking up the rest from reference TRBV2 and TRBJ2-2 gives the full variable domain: EPEVTQTPSHQVTQMGQEVILRCVPISNHLYFYWYRQILGQKVEFLVSFYNNEISEKSEIFDDQFSVERPDGSNFTLKIRSTKLEDSAMYFCASSETRGTGELFFGEGSRLTVL.

As DNA, the CDR3 is TGTGCCAGCAGCCGTGGTGGGGCCCTGAACACTGAAGCTTTCTTT. The encoded protein is CASSRGGALNTEAFF. This sequence joins TRBV5-4 and TRBJ1-1, with a weak D call TRBD1 (5 bases). Trimming left V 4 bases short and J 0 bases short, with 13 bases between. The CDR3 spans 15 residues. Germline loops: CDR1 SGHNT, CDR2 YYREEE (reference sequence). Full variable domain (rest looked up from reference TRBV5-4 and TRBJ1-1): ETGVTQSPTHLIKTRGQQVTLRCSSQSGHNTVSWYQQALGQGPQFIFQYYREEENGRGNFPPRFSGLQFPNYSSELNVNALELDDSALYLCASSRGGALNTEAFFGQGTRLTVV.

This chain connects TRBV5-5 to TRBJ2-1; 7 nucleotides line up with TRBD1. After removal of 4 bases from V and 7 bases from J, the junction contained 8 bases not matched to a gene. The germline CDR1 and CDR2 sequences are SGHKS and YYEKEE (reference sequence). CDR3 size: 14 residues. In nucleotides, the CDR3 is TGTGCCAGCAGCCCAGGGACAGCCAAGAATGAGCAGTTCTTC. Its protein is CASSPGTAKNEQFF.

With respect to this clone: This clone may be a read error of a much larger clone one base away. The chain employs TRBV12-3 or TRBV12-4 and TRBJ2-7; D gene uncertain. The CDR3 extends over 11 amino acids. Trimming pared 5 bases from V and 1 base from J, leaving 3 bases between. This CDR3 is CASSQSYEQYF. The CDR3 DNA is TGTGCCAGCAGTCAATCCTACGAGCAGTACTTC.

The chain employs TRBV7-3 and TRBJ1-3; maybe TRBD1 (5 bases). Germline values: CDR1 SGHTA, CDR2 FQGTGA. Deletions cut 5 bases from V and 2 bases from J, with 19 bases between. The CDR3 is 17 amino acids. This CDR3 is CASSPAPTVTAGNTIYF. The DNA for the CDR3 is TGTGCCAGCAGCCCGGCCCCGACAGTGACGGCTGGAAACACCATATATTTT.

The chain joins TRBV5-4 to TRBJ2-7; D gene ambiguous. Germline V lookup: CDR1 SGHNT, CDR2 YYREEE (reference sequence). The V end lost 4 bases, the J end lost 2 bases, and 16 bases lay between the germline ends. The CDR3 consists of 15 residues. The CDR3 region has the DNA TGTGCCAGCAGCCTGGGGTCCTCCAGAACCTACGAGCAGTACTTC. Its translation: CASSLGSSRTYEQYF. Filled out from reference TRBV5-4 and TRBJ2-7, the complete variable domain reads ETGVTQSPTHLIKTRGQQVTLRCSSQSGHNTVSWYQQALGQGPQFIFQYYREEENGRGNFPPRFSGLQFPNYSSELNVNALELDDSALYLCASSLGSSRTYEQYFGPGTRLTVT.

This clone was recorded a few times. The CDR3: CAWSFGQGYQPQHF. CDR3 sequence (DNA): TGTGCCTGGAGTTTCGGACAGGGGTATCAGCCCCAGCATTTT. The rearrangement uses TRBV30 and TRBJ1-5; 9 bases fit TRBD1. CDR3 length: 14 amino acids. Per germline, CDR1 GTSNPN and CDR2 SVGIG (reference sequence). Trimming at V came to 2 bases and at J to 5 bases, leaving 4 bases not matched to a gene. The full variable domain, its missing parts supplied by reference TRBV30 and TRBJ1-5, is SQTIHQWPATLVQPVGSPLSLECTVEGTSNPNLYWYRQAAGRGLQLLFYSVGIGQISSEVPQNLSASRPQDRQFILSSKKLLLSDSGFYLCAWSFGQGYQPQHFGDGTRLSIL.

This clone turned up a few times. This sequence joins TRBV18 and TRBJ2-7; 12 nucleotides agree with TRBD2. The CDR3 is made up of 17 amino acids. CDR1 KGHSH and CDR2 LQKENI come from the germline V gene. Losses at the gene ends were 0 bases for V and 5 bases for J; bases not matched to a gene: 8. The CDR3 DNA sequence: TGTGCCAGCTCACCACCGGGATCTAGCGGGGGGGCCCACGAGCAGTACTTC. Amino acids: CASSPPGSSGGAHEQYF.

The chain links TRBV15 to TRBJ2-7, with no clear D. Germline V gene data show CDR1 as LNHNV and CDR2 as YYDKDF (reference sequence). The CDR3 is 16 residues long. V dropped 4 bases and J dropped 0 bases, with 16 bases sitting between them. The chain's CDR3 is CATSKYGTDPSYEQYF. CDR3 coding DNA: TGTGCCACCAGCAAGTATGGTACTGATCCCTCCTACGAGCAGTACTTC.

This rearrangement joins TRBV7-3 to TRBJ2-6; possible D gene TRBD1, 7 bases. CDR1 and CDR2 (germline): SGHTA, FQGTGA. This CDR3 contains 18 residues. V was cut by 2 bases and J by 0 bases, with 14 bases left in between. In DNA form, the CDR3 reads TGTGCCAGCAGCTTAGGGGGGACAGCCCGCTCTGGGGCCAACGTCCTGACTTTC. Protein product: CASSLGGTARSGANVLTF.

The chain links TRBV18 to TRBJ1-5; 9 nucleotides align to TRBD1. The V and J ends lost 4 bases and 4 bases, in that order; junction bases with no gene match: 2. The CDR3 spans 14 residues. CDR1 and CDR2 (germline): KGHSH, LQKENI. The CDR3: CASSRTGENQPQHF. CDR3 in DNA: TGTGCCAGCTCACGGACAGGGGAAAATCAGCCCCAGCATTTT.